One and the same sample provided the 19 T cell receptor beta chains below, sequenced in a study of lymphopenia after photon versus proton radiotherapy. The protocol was immunoSEQ multiplex PCR, while the TCRdb copy is restricted to in-frame clones and leaves out a portion. Among some 55,000 clones listed, 70% to 90% were seen once. The starting material was peripheral blood, obtained from a patient treated with photon-based radiotherapy. Source of these receptors: a man aged 35-49 years with gastric cancer.

The chain links TRBV5-1 to TRBJ2-2; no clear D. V lost 4 bases and J 1 base, leaving 8 bases between the germline ends. The CDR3 extends over 14 amino acids. Germline-derived CDR1 and CDR2 are SGHRS and YFSETQ. The CDR3 nucleotides are TGCGCCAGCAGCGGGCCCCTGAACACCGGGGAGCTGTTTTTT. It is translated as CASSGPLNTGELFF.

Within the sample, this clone is large (0.1 to 1%). The chain has TRBV6-4 and TRBJ2-2; 9 bases agree with TRBD1. This CDR3 is 16 amino acids long. Looked up from germline, CDR1 is MRHNA and CDR2 is SNTAGT. The V segment lost 8 bases and the J segment 6 bases; nucleotides outside the gene matches: 13. DNA of the CDR3: TGTGCCAGCCCCTACCTTTGGACAGGGGATTCCGGGGAGCTGTTTTTT. This encodes CASPYLWTGDSGELFF.

CDR3 protein: CASSLVGGDNQPQHF. The CDR3 coding sequence is TGTGCCAGCAGCTTAGTGGGCGGGGATAATCAGCCCCAGCATTTT. V and J are TRBV7-9 and TRBJ1-5; D is unclear. Germline V lookup: CDR1 SEHNR, CDR2 FQNEAQ (reference sequence). V was trimmed by 1 base and J by 4 bases, leaving 11 bases between them. The CDR3 is 15 amino acids. Filled out from reference TRBV7-9 and TRBJ1-5, the complete variable domain reads DTGVSQNPRHKITKRGQNVTFRCDPISEHNRLYWYRQTLGQGPEFLTYFQNEAQLEKSRLLSDRFSAERPKGSFSTLEIQRTEQGDSAMYLCASSLVGGDNQPQHFGDGTRLSIL.

The chain joins TRBV19 to TRBJ2-2, with D hard to call. From germline, CDR1 is LNHDA and CDR2 SQIVND (reference sequence). This CDR3 region has 13 residues. Trimming removed 4 bases from V and 0 bases from J, with 3 bases in between. CDR3 coding DNA: TGTGCCAGTAGTAACGCGAACACCGGGGAGCTGTTTTTT. It translates to CASSNANTGELFF.

J is TRBJ1-2 and V is TRBV6-5; TRBD1 might be the D (5 bases). The CDR3 consists of 15 residues. The V end was cut by 2 bases, the J end by 0 bases, with 10 bases between. Germline V gene lookup returns CDR1 MNHEY and CDR2 SVGAGI. CDR3 residues: CASSYGTGTNYGYTF. CDR3 nucleotide sequence: TGTGCCAGCAGTTACGGCACAGGCACTAACTATGGCTACACCTTC.

The chain couples TRBV7-2 to TRBJ2-7, with 8 nucleotides matching TRBD1. V shed 5 bases and J 2 bases; nucleotides not matched to a gene: 5. This CDR3 spans 14 amino acids. Germline CDR1 SGHTA, CDR2 FQGNSA. CDR3 sequence (DNA): TGTGCCAGCAGCACCCGGACAGGGCCCTACGAGCAGTACTTC. Amino acids: CASSTRTGPYEQYF.

This clone was seen only once. This rearrangement joins TRBV27 to TRBJ2-5; 7 nucleotides agree with TRBD2. The trim removed 5 bases at V and 4 bases at J, leaving 7 bases unmatched. The CDR3 sequence is 14 residues long. Germline-derived CDR1 and CDR2 are MNHEY and SMNVEV (reference sequence). CDR3 coding DNA: TGTGCCAGCAGTAGCGGGACTATAAGAGAGACCCAGTACTTC. Its protein is CASSSGTIRETQYF.

This rearrangement joins TRBV5-5 to TRBJ2-7, with TRBD1 matching 8 bases. This CDR3 region has 16 residues. From germline, CDR1 is SGHKS and CDR2 YYEKEE (reference sequence). Germline trimming cut 3 bases from V and 5 bases from J; bases unmatched to any gene: 13. The CDR3 DNA reads as TGTGCCAGCAGCTCATACAGGTCAGGGGGCCAGAACGAGCAGTACTTC. Translating gives CASSSYRSGGQNEQYF. The full variable domain, its missing parts supplied by reference TRBV5-5 and TRBJ2-7, is DAGVTQSPTHLIKTRGQQVTLRCSPISGHKSVSWYQQVLGQGPQFIFQYYEKEERGRGNFPDRFSARQFPNYSSELNVNALLLGDSALYLCASSSYRSGGQNEQYFGPGTRLTVT.

The CDR3 DNA is TGTGCCAGCAGTTACAGTGACAGGGATGAAGCTTTCTTT. Protein sequence: CASSYSDRDEAFF. The chain carries TRBV6-5 and TRBJ1-1, with 7 nucleotides matching TRBD1. Per germline, CDR1 MNHEY and CDR2 SVGAGI. J gave up 7 bases and V 2 bases, and 4 bases lay outside the gene matches. CDR3 length: 13 amino acids.

The gene calls are TRBV2 and TRBJ2-1; weak D call: TRBD1 (5 bases). Germline values: CDR1 SNHLY, CDR2 FYNNEI. This CDR3 has 11 amino acids. V dropped 7 bases and J dropped 9 bases, with 10 bases sitting between them. CDR3 nucleotide sequence: TGTGCCAGCATGGGCCAGGGTGAGCAGTTCTTC. Translated, it gives CASMGQGEQFF.

The CDR3 DNA sequence: TGTGCCAGTAGTATAGTGAAACTGGGAGGGATCGGCTATGGCTACACCTTC. Translated, it gives CASSIVKLGGIGYGYTF. The gene calls are TRBV19 and TRBJ1-2, with no clear D. V was shortened by 1 base and J by 4 bases, with 19 bases between the two germline ends. CDR1 is LNHDA, CDR2 SQIVND, per germline (reference sequence). The CDR3 consists of 17 residues. Together with reference TRBV19 and TRBJ1-2, the CDR3 gives the full variable domain: DGGITQSPKYLFRKEGQNVTLSCEQNLNHDAMYWYRQDPGQGLRLIYYSQIVNDFQKGDIAEGYSVSREKKESFPLTVTSAQKNPTAFYLCASSIVKLGGIGYGYTFGSGTRLTVV.

This chain connects TRBV11-2 to TRBJ2-2, with no clear D. Trimming took off 7 bases at V and 0 bases at J, with 15 bases between the two ends. The CDR3 covers 16 residues. Germline V gene sequence: CDR1 SGHAT, CDR2 FQNNGV. Here the CDR3 DNA reads TGTGCCAGCACCACCCCCGTCCTAACGAACACCGGGGAGCTGTTTTTT. It yields the protein CASTTPVLTNTGELFF. Full variable domain (remainder filled in from reference TRBV11-2 and TRBJ2-2): EAGVAQSPRYKIIEKRQSVAFWCNPISGHATLYWYQQILGQGPKLLIQFQNNGVVDDSQLPKDRFSAERLKGVDSTLKIQPAKLEDSAVYLCASTTPVLTNTGELFFGEGSRLTVL.

This chain links TRBV6-1 with TRBJ1-1; D gene ambiguous. The CDR3 contains 15 residues. CDR1 is MNHNS and CDR2 is SASEGT in the germline V gene. Trimming took off 1 base at V and 0 bases at J, with 9 bases between the two ends. The CDR3 DNA sequence: TGTGCCAGCAGTGAAGTGGTCGCTGTGAACACTGAAGCTTTCTTT. Encoded protein: CASSEVVAVNTEAFF.

J is TRBJ2-3 and V is TRBV5-4; 8 positions agree with TRBD2. Per the germline V gene, CDR1 is SGHNT and CDR2 is YYREEE (reference sequence). With V trimmed by 3 bases and J by 7 bases, 7 bases remained unmatched. The CDR3 spans 14 residues. The CDR3 bases are TGTGCCAGCAGCTCCGGGACTAGTCTCAATACGCAGTATTTT. Amino acid sequence: CASSSGTSLNTQYF.

The chain combines TRBV12-5 with TRBJ2-7; D might be TRBD2 (6 bases). The CDR3 extends over 15 amino acids. V shed 5 bases and J shed 7 bases, with 21 bases lying between them. Germline CDR1 LGHNT, CDR2 FRNRAP. CDR3 sequence (DNA): TGTGCTAGTGGTCCCGGGACGGCAATGGGGGGAGAGCAGTACTTC. Translated, it gives CASGPGTAMGGEQYF. Variable domain in full (rest from reference TRBV12-5 and TRBJ2-7): DARVTQTPRHKVTEMGQEVTMRCQPILGHNTVFWYRQTMMQGLELLAYFRNRAPLDDSGMPKDRFSAEMPDATLATLKIQPSEPRDSAVYFCASGPGTAMGGEQYFGPGTRLTVT.

CDR3 sequence reads: CASSGQGFSGNTIYF. DNA for the CDR3: TGTGCCAGTAGTGGACAGGGTTTCTCTGGAAACACCATATATTTT. The chain recombines TRBV19 with TRBJ1-3; 8 bases fit TRBD1. The junction had 3 bases not matched to a gene; V was cut back by 5 bases and J by 0 bases. The CDR3 sequence is 15 residues long. Germline CDR1 is LNHDA and CDR2 is SQIVND (reference sequence).

This chain links TRBV30 with TRBJ2-7; 10 bases are a match to TRBD2. The CDR3 has 17 amino acids. J gave up 5 bases and V 0 bases, and 13 bases lay outside the gene matches. In germline, CDR1 is GTSNPN, CDR2 SVGIG (reference sequence). CDR3 region: CAWSVRLAGAHPNEQYF. The DNA for the CDR3 is TGTGCCTGGAGTGTTCGGCTAGCGGGGGCTCATCCTAACGAGCAGTACTTC.

On this clone itself: The same CDR3 can be traced to other DNA sequences in this sample. V is TRBV7-2 and J is TRBJ1-5, with D possibly TRBD1 on 6 matching bases. The germline V gene has CDR1 SGHTA and CDR2 FQGNSA. There are 14 residues in the CDR3. V was trimmed by 5 bases and J by 2 bases, leaving 10 bases between them. CDR3 region: CASSQDSGNQPQHF. CDR3 DNA sequence: TGTGCCAGCAGCCAGGACAGTGGCAATCAGCCCCAGCATTTT.

The rearrangement uses TRBV7-2 and TRBJ1-2; D gene uncertain. Per germline, CDR1 SGHTA and CDR2 FQGNSA. CDR3 length: 14 amino acids. The germline V and J ends were trimmed by 5 bases and 6 bases, with 16 bases remaining between them. In nucleotides, the CDR3 is TGTGCCAGCAGCCCTACTAGGACCTCGGATGGCTACACCTTC. It encodes CASSPTRTSDGYTF.